Shown below are 19 T cell receptor beta chains from a single sample sequenced in a study of memory CD4+ T cells and cytomegalovirus serostatus. TCRdb's table, derived via immunoSEQ multiplex PCR, lists solely in-frame clones and lacks some. The sample gives some 60,000 clones, about 68% of which show up once; approximately 2.6% is in the top ten. The sort gate was single viable CD3+CD4+CD8-CD45RO+ cells for memory CD4+ T cells. Sequencing used memory CD4+ T cells from blood. All receptors derive from an adult in good health and CMV-seropositive.

CDR3 bases: TGCGCCAGCAGCTCTGGGGGCCTGCCGGCGAGTGAGCAGTTCTTC. Its translation: CASSSGGLPASEQFF. This chain joins TRBV5-1 and TRBJ2-1, with D possibly TRBD1 on 6 matching bases. The CDR3 is made up of 15 amino acids. Trimming left V 3 bases short and J 9 bases short, with 19 bases between. CDR1 and CDR2 (germline): SGHRS, YFSETQ.

This clone has a handful of counts. The genes are TRBV30 and TRBJ1-2; no reliable D call. The CDR3 covers 14 residues. V shed 5 bases and J shed 1 base, with 14 bases lying between them. CDR1 GTSNPN and CDR2 SVGIG come from the germline V gene (reference sequence). DNA for the CDR3: TGTGCCTGGGCCCGCTCCAGGATTAACTATGGCTACACCTTC. It codes for CAWARSRINYGYTF.

The J gene is TRBJ2-2, the V gene TRBV29-1; D is tentatively TRBD1 or TRBD2 (5 bases each). Trimming cost V 7 bases and J 6 bases, with 12 bases left between them. Germline CDR1 reads SQVTM; CDR2 reads ANQGSEA. The CDR3 spans 12 residues. CDR3 sequence: CSAGLGSGELFF. Here the CDR3 DNA reads TGCAGCGCGGGGCTAGGGTCCGGGGAGCTGTTTTTT.

The chain recombines TRBV6-6 with TRBJ1-2; 9 bases agree with TRBD1. CDR1 is MNHNY and CDR2 is SVGAGI in the germline V gene (reference sequence). The CDR3 extends over 13 amino acids. J gave up 8 bases and V 5 bases, and 6 bases lay outside the gene matches. CDR3 sequence: CASSVQGAWGYTF. The CDR3 nucleotides read TGTGCCAGCAGTGTACAGGGGGCCTGGGGCTACACCTTC.

The chain joins TRBV6-5 to TRBJ1-5; no reliable D call. The CDR3 totals 14 residues. Germline-derived CDR1 and CDR2 are MNHEY and SVGAGI. V was shortened by 5 bases and J by 7 bases, with 15 bases between the two germline ends. The DNA for the CDR3 is TGTGCCAGCAGTCGTCAGGCAGGTTGGCAGCCCCAGCATTTT. Its protein product is CASSRQAGWQPQHF.

The V call is TRBV28, the J call TRBJ1-2; no clear D gene. V shed 5 bases and J shed 3 bases, with 16 bases lying between them. This CDR3 region has 15 residues. Germline CDR1 is MDHEN and CDR2 is SYDVKM. The CDR3 sequence is CASSLHRTSDYGYTF. CDR3 in DNA: TGTGCCAGCAGTCTCCACCGGACCAGTGACTATGGCTACACCTTC.

The chain employs TRBV11-2 and TRBJ1-1, with a possible D match to TRBD1 (5 bases). Trimming stripped 3 bases from V and 1 base from J, with 15 bases between. The germline CDR1 and CDR2 sequences are SGHAT and FQNNGV. CDR3 length: 16 amino acids. Here the CDR3 reads CASSFAAGYGNTEAFF. The CDR3 DNA reads as TGTGCCAGCAGCTTTGCGGCAGGGTATGGGAACACTGAAGCTTTCTTT.

The V call is TRBV7-2, the J call TRBJ2-7, with 13 bases lining up with TRBD2. Germline V gene sequence: CDR1 SGHTA, CDR2 FQGNSA. The J segment lost 0 bases and the V segment lost 5 bases, leaving 4 bases of the junction unmatched. The CDR3 contains 16 residues. The CDR3 region has the DNA TGTGCCAGCAGCCATACTAGCGGGGGGGACTCCTACGAGCAGTACTTC. As protein: CASSHTSGGDSYEQYF.

This clone was seen only once. The gene calls are TRBV7-9 and TRBJ2-3; TRBD1 matches at 7 bases. V shed 4 bases and J 4 bases; nucleotides not matched to a gene: 2. This CDR3 is 13 amino acids long. CDR1 SEHNR and CDR2 FQNEAQ come from the germline V gene (reference sequence). The CDR3 DNA reads as TGTGCCAGCAGCTCAGGACAGGCAGATACGCAGTATTTT. Translating it yields CASSSGQADTQYF.

In its sample, this clone was seen once. This specimen includes other DNA sequences encoding the same CDR3. This chain joins TRBV4-3 and TRBJ2-1; TRBD2 aligns across 7 bases. Germline V gene data show CDR1 as LGHNA and CDR2 as YSLEER. The CDR3 runs 15 residues. J lost 3 bases, V lost 5 bases, and 7 bases had no gene match. DNA of the CDR3: TGCGCCAGCAGCTATGGGCTAGCGGTCTACAATGAGCAGTTCTTC. Amino acid sequence: CASSYGLAVYNEQFF.

The chain's CDR3 is CASSETRPVAEGYTF. The CDR3 DNA reads TGTGCCAGCAGTGAAACCCGGCCCGTGGCGGAAGGCTACACCTTC. The rearrangement joins TRBV2 to TRBJ1-2; D gene unclear. Germline V gene sequence: CDR1 SNHLY, CDR2 FYNNEI. This CDR3 region has 15 residues. V gave up 2 bases and J gave up 8 bases, with 18 bases separating them.

The chain recombines TRBV11-3 with TRBJ2-1, with 8 bases matching TRBD2. The CDR3 totals 18 residues. The V segment lost 0 bases and the J segment 6 bases; nucleotides outside the gene matches: 13. Germline CDR1 SGHNT, CDR2 YENEEA. The CDR3 reads CASSLDQGGTRRANEQFF. The CDR3 DNA reads as TGTGCCAGCAGCTTAGATCAAGGGGGGACTAGAAGAGCCAATGAGCAGTTCTTC.

The genes are TRBV5-8 and TRBJ1-5; maybe TRBD1 (5 bases). Trimming shortened V by 4 bases and J by 7 bases, and 21 bases separated the two germline ends. Germline V lookup: CDR1 SGHTS, CDR2 YDEGEE. The CDR3 runs to 16 residues. In DNA form, the CDR3 reads TGTGCCAGCAGCCAGGCGACCAGGGCCCCGGGGCAGCCCCAGCATTTT. Residues: CASSQATRAPGQPQHF.

The V and J genes are TRBV28 and TRBJ1-5; a weak D match, TRBD1 (6 bases). V was trimmed by 6 bases and J by 0 bases, leaving 21 bases between them. Germline V lookup: CDR1 MDHEN, CDR2 SYDVKM. The CDR3 has 18 amino acids. In DNA form, the CDR3 reads TGTGCCAGCAGCGGGGGCGGGTCCTCATCTATTAGCAATCAGCCCCAGCATTTT. It codes for CASSGGGSSSISNQPQHF.

The table lists this clone with a count of one. As DNA, the CDR3 is TGTGCCAGCAGCTCCCGGCGGAGAGGGGGGCCAGATACGCAGTATTTT. Its protein product is CASSSRRRGGPDTQYF. The chain recombines TRBV7-9 with TRBJ2-3; either TRBD1 or TRBD2 may supply D (6 bases each). The CDR3 runs 16 residues. Per germline, CDR1 SEHNR and CDR2 FQNEAQ (reference sequence). Trimming stripped 4 bases from V and 4 bases from J, with 18 bases between. The full variable domain, its missing parts supplied by reference TRBV7-9 and TRBJ2-3, is DTGVSQNPRHKITKRGQNVTFRCDPISEHNRLYWYRQTLGQGPEFLTYFQNEAQLEKSRLLSDRFSAERPKGSFSTLEIQRTEQGDSAMYLCASSSRRRGGPDTQYFGPGTRLTVL.

The chain links TRBV7-2 to TRBJ2-7; D remains ambiguous. Trimming took off 0 bases at V and 1 base at J, with 4 bases between the two ends. Per germline, CDR1 SGHTA and CDR2 FQGNSA. The CDR3 spans 13 residues. CDR3 in amino acids: CASSLARSYEQYF. The CDR3, as DNA: TGTGCCAGCAGCTTAGCGCGGTCCTACGAGCAGTACTTC.

V is TRBV28 and J is TRBJ2-7, with 7 positions matching TRBD2. Germline lookup yields CDR1 MDHEN and CDR2 SYDVKM. The CDR3 consists of 14 residues. With V trimmed by 2 bases and J by 6 bases, 7 bases remained unmatched. CDR3 in amino acids: CASSLIRERGEQYF. The CDR3 DNA reads as TGTGCCAGCAGTTTAATTCGGGAGCGGGGCGAGCAGTACTTC.

The V call is TRBV19, the J call TRBJ1-5, with D possibly TRBD1 on 5 matching bases. The CDR3 is 15 amino acids. Germline V gene lookup returns CDR1 LNHDA and CDR2 SQIVND (reference sequence). Trimming shortened V by 3 bases and J by 0 bases, and 9 bases separated the two germline ends. This chain's CDR3 is CASSILDSSNQPQHF. CDR3 in DNA: TGTGCCAGTAGTATCCTTGACAGTAGCAATCAGCCCCAGCATTTT.

This rearrangement joins TRBV13 to TRBJ2-1; 8 bases agree with TRBD2. J gave up 9 bases and V 1 base, and 17 bases lay outside the gene matches. Germline lookup yields CDR1 PRHDT and CDR2 FYEKMQ (reference sequence). The CDR3 runs 18 residues. The DNA for the CDR3 is TGTGCCAGCAGCTTAGAGGGTCCGGGACTAGGGTTCCAGGGTGAGCAGTTCTTC. Translating it yields CASSLEGPGLGFQGEQFF. Full variable domain (outside the CDR3, taken from reference TRBV13 and TRBJ2-1): AAGVIQSPRHLIKEKRETATLKCYPIPRHDTVYWYQQGPGQDPQFLISFYEKMQSDKGSIPDRFSAQQFSDYHSELNMSSLELGDSALYFCASSLEGPGLGFQGEQFFGPGTRLTVL.